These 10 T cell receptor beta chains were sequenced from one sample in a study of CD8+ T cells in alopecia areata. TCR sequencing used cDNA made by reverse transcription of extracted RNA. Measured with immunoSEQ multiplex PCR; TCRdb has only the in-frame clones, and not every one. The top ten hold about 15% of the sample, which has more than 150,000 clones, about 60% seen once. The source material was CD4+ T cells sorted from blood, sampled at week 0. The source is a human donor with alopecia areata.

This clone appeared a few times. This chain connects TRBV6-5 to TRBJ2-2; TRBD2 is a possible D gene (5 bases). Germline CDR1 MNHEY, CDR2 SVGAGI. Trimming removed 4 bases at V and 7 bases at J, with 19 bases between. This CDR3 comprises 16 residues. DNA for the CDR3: TGTGCCAGCAGTTTTCTTCAAACTAGTGCGGGCGGGGAGCTGTTTTTT. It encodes CASSFLQTSAGGELFF.

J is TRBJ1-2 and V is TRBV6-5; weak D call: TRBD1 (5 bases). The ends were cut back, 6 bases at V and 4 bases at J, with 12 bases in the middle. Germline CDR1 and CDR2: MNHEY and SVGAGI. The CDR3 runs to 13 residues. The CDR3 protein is CASRQGRAYGYTF. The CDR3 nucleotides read TGTGCCAGCAGGCAGGGAAGGGCCTATGGCTACACCTTC.

CDR3 in amino acids: CASSPVGQALGETQYF. The CDR3 region has the DNA TGTGCCAGCAGCCCCGTCGGACAGGCCTTAGGAGAGACCCAGTACTTC. The chain uses TRBV7-9 and TRBJ2-5; 7 bases agree with TRBD1. V lost 5 bases to trimming and J lost 4 bases; unmatched junction nucleotides: 13. The CDR3 runs to 16 residues. Germline values: CDR1 SEHNR, CDR2 FQNEAQ (reference sequence).

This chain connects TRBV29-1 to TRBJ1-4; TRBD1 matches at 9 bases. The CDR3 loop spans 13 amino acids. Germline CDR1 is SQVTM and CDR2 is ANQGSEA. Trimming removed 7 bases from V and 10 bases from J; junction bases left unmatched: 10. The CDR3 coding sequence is TGCAGCGCTGCGGGACAGGGCTTTGGAAAACTGTTTTTT. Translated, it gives CSAAGQGFGKLFF. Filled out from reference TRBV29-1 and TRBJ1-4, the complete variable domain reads SAVISQKPSRDICQRGTSLTIQCQVDSQVTMMFWYRQQPGQSLTLIATANQGSEATYESGFVIDKFPISRPNLTFSTLTVSNMSPEDSSIYLCSAAGQGFGKLFFGSGTQLSVL.

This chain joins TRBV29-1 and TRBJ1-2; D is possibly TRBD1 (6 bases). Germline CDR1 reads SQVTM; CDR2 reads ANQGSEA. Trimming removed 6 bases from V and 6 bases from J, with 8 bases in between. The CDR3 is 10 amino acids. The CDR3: CSVPGDGYTF. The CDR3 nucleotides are TGCAGCGTCCCAGGGGATGGCTACACCTTC.

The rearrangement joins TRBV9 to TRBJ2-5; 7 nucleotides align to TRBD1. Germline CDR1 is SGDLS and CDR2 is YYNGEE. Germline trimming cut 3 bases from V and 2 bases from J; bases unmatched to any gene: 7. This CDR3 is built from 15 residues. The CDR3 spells CASSAHWTGQETQYF. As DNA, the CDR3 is TGTGCCAGCAGCGCGCATTGGACAGGTCAAGAGACCCAGTACTTC.

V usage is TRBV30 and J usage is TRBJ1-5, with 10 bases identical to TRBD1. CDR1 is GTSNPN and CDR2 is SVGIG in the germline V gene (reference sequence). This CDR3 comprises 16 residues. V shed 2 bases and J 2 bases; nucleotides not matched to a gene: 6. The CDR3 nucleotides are TGTGCCTGGAGTATGGGACAGGGGTTTGGCAATCAGCCCCAGCATTTT. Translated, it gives CAWSMGQGFGNQPQHF.

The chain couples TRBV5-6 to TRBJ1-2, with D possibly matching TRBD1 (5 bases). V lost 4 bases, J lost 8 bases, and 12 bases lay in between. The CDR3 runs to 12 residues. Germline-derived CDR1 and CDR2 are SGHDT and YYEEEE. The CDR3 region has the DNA TGTGCCAGCAGCCCCGGGGCGGAGGGCTACACCTTC. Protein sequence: CASSPGAEGYTF.

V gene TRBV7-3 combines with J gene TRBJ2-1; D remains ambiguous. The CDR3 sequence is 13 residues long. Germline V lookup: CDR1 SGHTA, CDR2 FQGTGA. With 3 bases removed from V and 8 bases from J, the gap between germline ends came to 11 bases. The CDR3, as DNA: TGTGCCAGCAGCTTGACTTACCACGATGAGCAGTTCTTC. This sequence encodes CASSLTYHDEQFF.

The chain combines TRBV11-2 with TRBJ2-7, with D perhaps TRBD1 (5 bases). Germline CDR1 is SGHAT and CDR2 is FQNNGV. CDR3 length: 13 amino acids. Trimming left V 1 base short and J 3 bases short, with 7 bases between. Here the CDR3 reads CASSLVQGYEQYF. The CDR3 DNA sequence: TGTGCCAGCAGCTTAGTGCAGGGCTACGAGCAGTACTTC. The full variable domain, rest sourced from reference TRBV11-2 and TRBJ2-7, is EAGVAQSPRYKIIEKRQSVAFWCNPISGHATLYWYQQILGQGPKLLIQFQNNGVVDDSQLPKDRFSAERLKGVDSTLKIQPAKLEDSAVYLCASSLVQGYEQYFGPGTRLTVT.